Listed below are T cell receptor beta chains from one sample, sequenced in a study of blood T cells in healthy people across ages. Via MiXCR, TCRdb re-called the 5' RACE reads, giving one row per CDR3 protein. The profile covers hundreds of thousands of distinct CDR3 sequences, with roughly 43% appearing a single time and 20% to 25% taken by the ten largest. The sequencing input was blood. The receptors were gathered from an older woman in good health. Both conserved end residues are part of each CDR3. Each record gives: V gene, D gene, J gene, clone size, CDR3 protein, CDR3 DNA. D genes are given only for firm matches. The size of a clone is reported for some rows only, either as once, few or many, or as a class for expanded clones.

TRBV29-1	TRBD1	TRBJ1-1	NA	CSVEAQQGSTEAFF	TGCAGCGTAGAGGCTCAACAGGGGAGCACTGAAGCTTTCTTT
TRBV10-3	TRBD2	TRBJ2-5	NA	CAIKPGLAGGGRNLETQYF	TGTGCCATCAAACCCGGACTAGCGGGAGGTGGTAGGAATTTAGAGACCCAGTACTTC
TRBV10-2	NA	TRBJ2-7	few	CASSTRDTYEQYF	TGCGCCAGCAGCACCCGGGATACCTACGAGCAGTACTTC
TRBV28	NA	TRBJ2-1	NA	CASSFVTYSYNEQFF	TGTGCCAGCAGTTTCGTCACCTACTCCTACAATGAGCAGTTCTTC
TRBV14	TRBD1	TRBJ1-2	many	CASSQDRNYGYTF	TGTGCCAGCAGCCAGGACAGGAACTATGGCTACACCTTC
TRBV2	NA	TRBJ1-2	NA	CASRNRDGNYGYTF	TGTGCCAGCAGGAACCGGGACGGGAACTATGGCTACACCTTC
TRBV7-3	NA	TRBJ2-2	NA	CASSLKNRDIAGELFF	TGTGCCAGCAGCTTAAAAAACAGGGATATCGCCGGGGAGCTGTTTTTT
TRBV2	NA	TRBJ2-7	NA	CASSERAPYEQYF	TGTGCCAGCAGTGAACGCGCCCCCTACGAGCAGTACTTC
TRBV5-6	TRBD1	TRBJ2-3	few	CASSRGQGTTDTQYF	TGTGCCAGCAGCCGGGGACAGGGGACCACAGATACGCAGTATTTT
TRBV18	NA	TRBJ1-2	few	CASSPSTNLYGYTF	TGTGCCAGCTCACCCTCGACAAACCTCTATGGCTACACCTTC
TRBV20-1	NA	TRBJ2-3	NA	CSASPSLSSTDTQYF	TGCAGTGCTAGCCCTAGCCTATCTAGCACAGATACGCAGTATTTT
TRBV7-3	NA	TRBJ1-1	few	CASSSRGGNMNTEAFF	TGTGCCAGCAGCTCTCGGGGGGGGAATATGAACACTGAAGCTTTCTTT
TRBV4-2	NA	TRBJ1-5	many	CASSQDHTSQPQHF	TGTGCCAGCAGCCAAGATCATACCTCTCAGCCCCAGCATTTT
TRBV4-2	NA	TRBJ1-2	NA	CASSQGQASGYTF	TGTGCCAGCAGCCAAGGACAGGCGTCAGGCTACACCTTC
TRBV15	TRBD1	TRBJ1-2	NA	CATSRKGTGTYGYTF	TGTGCCACCAGCAGAAAGGGGACAGGGACCTATGGCTACACCTTC
TRBV9	TRBD1	TRBJ1-2	many	CASSADRASYGYTF	TGTGCCAGCAGCGCTGACAGGGCGAGCTATGGCTACACCTTC
TRBV27	TRBD2	TRBJ2-1	NA	CASSLGTSAFNEQFF	TGTGCCAGCAGTCTCGGGACTAGCGCCTTCAATGAGCAGTTCTTC
TRBV5-6	NA	TRBJ1-2	many	CASSPQGGNYGYTF	TGTGCCAGCAGCCCACAGGGTGGGAACTATGGCTACACCTTC
TRBV11-2	NA	TRBJ2-7	NA	CASSNGPFYEQYF	TGTGCCAGCAGCAATGGACCGTTCTACGAGCAGTACTTC
TRBV7-9	NA	TRBJ2-5	many	CASSRLGGETQYF	TGTGCCAGCAGCCGTCTTGGGGGGGAGACCCAGTACTTC
TRBV7-2	NA	TRBJ2-1	few	CASSVSGDNEQFF	TGTGCCAGCAGCGTGTCAGGGGACAATGAGCAGTTCTTC
TRBV6-4	TRBD1	TRBJ2-3	NA	CASSDNRGADTQYF	TGTGCCAGCAGTGACAACAGGGGTGCAGATACGCAGTATTTT
TRBV12-5	TRBD1	TRBJ2-1	NA	CASGLVFSWTGHYNEQFF	TGTGCTAGTGGTTTGGTATTCTCTTGGACAGGGCACTACAATGAGCAGTTCTTC
TRBV15	TRBD1	TRBJ1-5	NA	CATSREGTVSNQPQHF	TGTGCCACCAGCAGAGAGGGGACAGTTAGCAATCAGCCCCAGCATTTT
TRBV20-1	NA	TRBJ1-2	NA	CSASESGYTF	TGCAGTGCTAGTGAGTCCGGCTACACCTTC
TRBV11-2	TRBD1	TRBJ2-5	NA	CASSPRTGVARKETQYF	TGTGCCAGCAGCCCCCGGACAGGGGTAGCTCGCAAAGAGACCCAGTACTTC
TRBV19	TRBD2	TRBJ2-5	few	CASSPRGLVETQYF	TGTGCCAGTAGTCCGCGAGGACTAGTTGAGACCCAGTACTTC
TRBV6-1	NA	TRBJ2-2	NA	CASSPGTRNTGELFF	TGTGCCAGCAGTCCCGGCACCCGGAACACCGGGGAGCTGTTTTTT